A single sample gave rise to the 5 T cell receptor beta chains below, sequenced in a study of shared clonotypes between healthy human individuals. CD45RO-negative, CCR7-positively selected cells formed the naive CD8 fraction, excluding terminally differentiated effector memory CD45RA+ cells. Sequencing used immunoSEQ multiplex PCR; TCRdb keeps in-frame clones, though not all of them. The table lists more than 550,000 clones, 92% of them singletons, with more than 20% in the top ten. Sample: naive CD8+ T cells sorted from blood. These receptors were collected from a man in his thirties or forties in good health.

The chain employs TRBV7-2 and TRBJ2-7; D is undetermined. V was clipped by 2 bases and J by 3 bases, with 8 bases between them. The CDR3 totals 13 residues. CDR1 and CDR2 from the germline V gene are SGHTA and FQGNSA. CDR3 nucleotide sequence: TGTGCCAGCAGCTTATCGTACAGCTACGAGCAGTACTTC. Its translation: CASSLSYSYEQYF.

The V call is TRBV28, the J call TRBJ1-4; the match to TRBD1 covers 9 bases. The V and J ends lost 6 bases and 7 bases, in that order; junction bases with no gene match: 24. The CDR3 spans 20 residues. Germline CDR1 reads MDHEN; CDR2 reads SYDVKM. The CDR3 bases are TGTGCCAGCAGCAATGATCCAGGGTGGGAACAGACAGGGGGAACTGAAAAACTGTTTTTT. Its translation: CASSNDPGWEQTGGTEKLFF.

This clone turned up a few times. V usage is TRBV7-3 and J usage is TRBJ2-7; 7 positions agree with TRBD1. Germline lookup yields CDR1 SGHTA and CDR2 FQGTGA. The junction had 3 bases not matched to a gene; V was cut back by 1 base and J by 0 bases. The CDR3 runs to 15 residues. The CDR3 bases are TGTGCCAGCAGCTTAAGCCCAGGGGGCTCCTACGAGCAGTACTTC. This codes for CASSLSPGGSYEQYF.

This clone was counted a few times. This chain links TRBV4-1 with TRBJ1-3; D is possibly TRBD1 (6 bases). V shed 4 bases and J shed 8 bases, with 12 bases lying between them. The CDR3 is 13 amino acids. Germline-derived CDR1 and CDR2 are MGHRA and YSYEKL. This CDR3 reads CASSRGALDTIYF. The CDR3 nucleotides read TGCGCCAGCAGCCGGGGGGCGTTGGACACCATATATTTT.

The chain links TRBV19 to TRBJ2-7; tentatively, D is TRBD1 (6 bases). There are 14 residues in the CDR3. Germline CDR1 and CDR2: LNHDA and SQIVND (reference sequence). Trimming shortened V by 5 bases and J by 5 bases, and 16 bases separated the two germline ends. The CDR3 sequence: CASSPSPGDDEQYF. Written as DNA, the CDR3 is TGTGCCAGTAGTCCCAGCCCAGGGGACGACGAGCAGTACTTC.